Described below is a single T cell receptor (beta chain) sequence and its context. Its antigen is currently not known. Qualities for individual bases were not recorded, and no much larger clone is one base off. Using the deep immunoSEQ assay, TCR CDR3 regions were amplified from genomic DNA by multiplex PCR. Extracted genomic DNA from each cell subset was spread evenly across all wells of several immunoSEQ 96-well plates, with each plate serving as a replicate. For sorted subsets, approximately 190 ng of genomic DNA, equivalent to about 30,000 T cell genomes, went into each replicate PCR. Purified libraries were measured with a Qubit 3.0 fluorometer, size-checked on a Bioanalyzer 2100, and measured again with the KAPA Library Quantification kit. A separate single-read 150-cycle Illumina NextSeq 550 flow cell was used to sequence each immunoSEQ 96-well plate. From the authors' description of their analysis: Because the immunoSEQ output held only junctional sequences and lacked quality scores, the filtering could not match the filtering applied to full-length reads. Sequences were annotated with PyIR, a Python wrapper for IgBLAST v1.9, and V/J genes and CDR3 were assigned using IMGT germline references. Reads were removed for weak V/J assignments (E-value above 1e-6), missing CDR3, stop codons, out-of-frame junctions, or ambiguous translated residues. V3J clonotypes were defined as sequences sharing an identical inferred V gene, J gene, and CDR3 amino acid sequence. Percentage overlap between repertoires was computed as shared unique clonotypes divided by the size of the smaller repertoire. Repertoire richness was assessed with RTK rarefaction, the Chao1 estimator, and Recon v2.1 estimates of unobserved clonotypes. Generation probabilities were computed with OLGA for all TCRbeta clonotypes obtained by the gDNA method from a few donors. Here the immuneACCESS table is served through TCRdb, limited to in-frame sequences with V and J called. Missing clones are a known gap in these copies; in checked studies unresolved V genes cover under half, and the rest lacks a known reason. That table supplies the V and J calls and clone size; D and trimming were determined from the DNA. Present in this sample are roughly 590,000 clones, 95% to 96% of which were seen just once. The ten most abundant clones make up 0.1% to 0.11% of the sample.

This entry comes from a study of shared clonotypes between healthy human individuals (dated by TCRdb to about 2020). Context from the whole study: The cohort included a few men and a couple of women between 18 and 49 years of age. Per donor, three plates each were used for CD4 naive and CD4 memory, two for CD8 naive, and one for CD8 memory. The study deeply sequenced blood TCR repertoires of about 5 healthy adults to estimate repertoire size and the extent of clonotype sharing between individuals. To increase sequencing depth and limit assay-specific biases, different laboratories used diverse techniques to prepare libraries and sequence TCR repertoires. Each donor's leukapheresis produced roughly between about 0.8 and 10 billion PBMCs. General study outcomes and caveats: Even with the large sequencing depth, rarefaction of the sorted-subset datasets indicated that sequencing was incomplete. Based on pairwise subsampling, the degree of clonotype sharing among donors was expected to be affected by sequencing depth. Naive subsets generally had larger estimated clonotype richness than memory subsets did. About 5% of naive CD4, 3.5% of naive CD8, about 2.5% of memory CD4, and approximately 0.39% of memory CD8 clonotypes were shared across several donors. Sampling was restricted to blood, and TCR repertoires in tissues likely differ from the TCR repertoires found in blood. Compared with non-shared clonotypes, the clonotypes found in all four sorted-subset donors had higher generation probabilities. Because the study included only a small number of donors, the genetic and exposure-history diversity represented was limited.

CD8 naive samples consisted of CD45RO-negative cells that were positively selected for CCR7, yielding a CD45RA+CCR7+ population without TemRA cells. The donors were healthy, HIV-negative adults with no recently reported acute infections or vaccinations. Only Caucasian adults living in Nashville, Tennessee, USA were represented among the donors. Blood was obtained by leukapheresis, after which PBMCs were separated by Ficoll-Histopaque density gradient centrifugation and cryopreserved in liquid nitrogen vapor phase. Analytical flow cytometry was used to check the purity and quantity of every magnetically sorted T cell population. Each sorted fraction had its genomic DNA isolated and then quantified by UV absorbance on a Nanodrop 2000c. This TCR derives from a woman younger than 45 in good health. The sample taken for sequencing was naive CD8+ T cells sorted from blood. This specimen's cell subset or site label, per the study, means: CD45RA+CCR7+.

CDR3 region: CATRDMSYEQYF. The DNA reads as follows: TGTGCCACCAGGGACATGAGCTACGAGCAGTACTTC. The chain employs TRBV7-8 and TRBJ2-7, with TRBD1 as a weak D call on 6 bases. Spanning cysteine to phenylalanine, the CDR3 consists of 12 amino acids. Only CDR3 DNA remains: 36 bases, in frame from the first base. At the junction V is shortened by 10 bases and J by 3 bases, with 13 bases in between. CDR1 and CDR2 were assigned from the germline V gene as SGHVS and FQNEAQ.